These 20 T cell receptor beta chains originate from one sample sequenced in a study of blood T cell repertoires in COVID-19. Generated by immunoSEQ multiplex PCR, the TCRdb table keeps only in-frame clones and is missing some. This table has over 90,000 clones, around 84% appearing once. The specimen was peripheral blood. These receptors all stem from an older woman in a cohort sampled during active or convalescent COVID-19.

V gene TRBV10-2 combines with J gene TRBJ1-6; D possibly corresponds to TRBD1 (5 bases). V lost 4 bases, J lost 9 bases, and 19 bases lay in between. The V gene's germline CDR1 is WSHSY and CDR2 SAAADI. This CDR3 has 16 residues. The CDR3 region has the DNA TGCGCCAGCAGTGCAACTCGGGGGGGGGAGGGTTCACCCCTCCACTTT. Residues: CASSATRGGEGSPLHF.

This rearrangement joins TRBV12-3 or TRBV12-4 to TRBJ1-2, with unresolved D. CDR3 length equals 10 residues. The germline V and J ends were trimmed by 2 bases and 8 bases, with 3 bases remaining between them. This chain's CDR3 is CASSLLGYTF. The DNA of the CDR3 is TGTGCCAGCAGTTTACTGGGCTACACCTTC.

This clone has only a few counts. V and J are TRBV9 and TRBJ2-7; 9 bases match TRBD1. Trimming removed 3 bases from V and 5 bases from J; junction bases left unmatched: 9. This CDR3 spans 15 amino acids. Germline loops: CDR1 SGDLS, CDR2 YYNGEE. CDR3 bases: TGTGCCAGCAGCGCCGGGACAGGGAGGAACCACGAGCAGTACTTC. It codes for CASSAGTGRNHEQYF.

CDR3 in amino acids: CASSAGRGYQETQYF. CDR3 nucleotide sequence: TGTGCCAGCAGCGCCGGACGGGGATACCAAGAGACCCAGTACTTC. The chain is built from TRBV9 and TRBJ2-5, with a tentative D call TRBD2 (5 bases). Germline CDR1 is SGDLS and CDR2 is YYNGEE. With 3 bases removed from V and 0 bases from J, the gap between germline ends came to 12 bases. CDR3 size: 15 residues.

This clone was picked up a small number of times. This chain links TRBV7-3 with TRBJ2-1; 11 bases map to TRBD2. Trimming cost V 1 base and J 3 bases; bases outside gene matches: 5. Per germline, CDR1 SGHTA and CDR2 FQGTGA. This CDR3 spans 17 amino acids. The CDR3 bases are TGTGCCAGCAGCTTAAACCCGACTAGCGGGATCTACAATGAGCAGTTCTTC. This codes for CASSLNPTSGIYNEQFF.

The chain has TRBV2 and TRBJ1-2, with TRBD1 as a possible D gene (5 bases). The CDR3 runs to 15 residues. V was cut by 3 bases and J by 4 bases, with 15 bases left in between. The germline CDR1 and CDR2 sequences are SNHLY and FYNNEI. CDR3 nucleotide sequence: TGTGCCAGCAGTGACCAGGGTCCAACCGCCTATGGCTACACCTTC. Amino acid sequence: CASSDQGPTAYGYTF.

The chain couples TRBV5-6 to TRBJ2-7, with TRBD1 matching 8 bases. CDR3 length: 14 residues. CDR1 and CDR2 (germline): SGHDT, YYEEEE. V was clipped by 4 bases and J by 5 bases; unmatched bases: 8. In nucleotides, the CDR3 is TGTGCCAGCAGCGGCTGGACAGGGCATGACGAGCAGTACTTC. It codes for CASSGWTGHDEQYF.

The rearrangement uses TRBV28 and TRBJ1-6; D gene unclear. V was shortened by 2 bases and J by 9 bases, with 17 bases between the two germline ends. The CDR3 loop spans 16 amino acids. Germline CDR1 and CDR2: MDHEN and SYDVKM. The CDR3 protein is CASSLRGFIGSSPLHF. The CDR3 coding sequence is TGTGCCAGCAGTTTACGTGGGTTTATTGGGAGTTCACCCCTCCACTTT.

This rearrangement joins TRBV21-1 to TRBJ1-6; TRBD1 reflects the table's D call only, with no check against the DNA. TRBV21-1 is marked as a pseudogene. The length of the CDR3 is 17 residues. CDR3 in amino acids: CASSDRDWRPYNSPLHF. The CDR3 DNA is TGTGCCAGCAGCGACAGGGACTGGAGGCCCTATAATTCACCCCTCCACTTT.

In its sample, this clone was seen once. This chain connects TRBV10-3 to TRBJ2-3, with TRBD2 identical over 8 bases. Looked up from germline, CDR1 is ENHRY and CDR2 is SYGVKD. The CDR3 is 18 amino acids. Germline trimming cut 7 bases from V and 4 bases from J; bases unmatched to any gene: 19. The CDR3 coding sequence is TGTGCCATCAACGGCCATTCGACCAGGACTAGCCCCTCAGATACGCAGTATTTT. Translated: CAINGHSTRTSPSDTQYF.

This clone has a single count. The J gene is TRBJ1-4, the V gene TRBV9; TRBD1 matches 12 bases. The length of the CDR3 is 15 residues. Germline CDR1 SGDLS, CDR2 YYNGEE. V dropped 0 bases and J dropped 8; count of bases not matched to a gene: 2. Written as DNA, the CDR3 is TGTGCCAGCAGCGTAGGAGGGACAGGGGGCGAAAAACTGTTTTTT. This codes for CASSVGGTGGEKLFF.

The CDR3 spells CASSLEGVQGAYHYNEQFF. The CDR3 DNA is TGTGCCAGCAGCTTAGAAGGGGTACAGGGGGCCTATCATTACAATGAGCAGTTCTTC. The chain combines TRBV13 with TRBJ2-1; 9 bases map to TRBD1. J lost 4 bases, V lost 1 base, and 14 bases had no gene match. CDR1 and CDR2 (germline): PRHDT, FYEKMQ (reference sequence). This CDR3 is built from 19 residues.

The chain employs TRBV29-1 and TRBJ1-2; 7 bases map to TRBD1. V lost 2 bases to trimming and J lost 8 bases; unmatched junction nucleotides: 11. Germline CDR1 is SQVTM and CDR2 is ANQGSEA. The CDR3 is made up of 14 amino acids. This CDR3 reads CSVEPFDRAGGYTF. In nucleotides, the CDR3 is TGCAGCGTTGAACCGTTCGACAGGGCGGGCGGCTACACCTTC. The full variable domain, in which reference TRBV29-1 and TRBJ1-2 provide the parts outside the CDR3, is SAVISQKPSRDICQRGTSLTIQCQVDSQVTMMFWYRQQPGQSLTLIATANQGSEATYESGFVIDKFPISRPNLTFSTLTVSNMSPEDSSIYLCSVEPFDRAGGYTFGSGTRLTVV.

The V gene is TRBV7-9, the J gene TRBJ2-3; no clear D gene. Between the trimmed V and J ends, which lost 2 bases and 7 bases, there was a span of 19 bases. CDR1 and CDR2 from the germline V gene are SEHNR and FQNEAQ (reference sequence). This CDR3 is 16 amino acids long. CDR3 in DNA: TGTGCCAGCAGCTTACTGTCTTTGGGCAGCATAAATACGCAGTATTTT. Translation gives CASSLLSLGSINTQYF.

The chain couples TRBV7-8 to TRBJ2-1, with 7 bases matching TRBD2. The V and J ends lost 2 bases and 9 bases, in that order; junction bases with no gene match: 19. The CDR3 covers 18 residues. Germline CDR1 reads SGHVS; CDR2 reads FQNEAQ. The CDR3 sequence is CASSLMYGSGTQEIEQFF. The CDR3 coding sequence is TGTGCCAGCAGCTTAATGTATGGCAGCGGGACTCAAGAAATTGAGCAGTTCTTC.

The V gene is TRBV18, the J gene TRBJ1-6; D not resolved. The CDR3 totals 12 residues. V lost 3 bases to trimming and J lost 10 bases, with 7 bases between them. Looked up from germline, CDR1 is KGHSH and CDR2 is LQKENI. The DNA for the CDR3 is TGTGCCAGCTCACCGAGTCTCTCACCCCTCCACTTT. The encoded protein is CASSPSLSPLHF. The variable domain in full, completed from reference TRBV18 and TRBJ1-6, reads NAGVMQNPRHLVRRRGQEARLRCSPMKGHSHVYWYRQLPEEGLKFMVYLQKENIIDESGMPKERFSAEFPKEGPSILRIQQVVRGDSAAYFCASSPSLSPLHFGNGTRLTVT.

A note on this clone: The same CDR3 arises from other DNA sequences in this sample as well. The V and J genes are TRBV5-6 and TRBJ2-7, with 7 bases aligning to TRBD1. This CDR3 has 13 amino acids. V shed 4 bases and J 2 bases; nucleotides not matched to a gene: 3. Germline V CDR1 and CDR2: SGHDT, YYEEEE. In DNA form, the CDR3 reads TGTGCCAGCAGCCCTGGGACAGCCTACGAGCAGTACTTC. Encoded protein: CASSPGTAYEQYF.

The chain combines TRBV9 with TRBJ2-1; 8 bases match TRBD2. CDR3 length: 15 amino acids. J was trimmed by 9 bases and V by 0 bases; bases with no gene match: 8. CDR1 SGDLS and CDR2 YYNGEE come from the germline V gene. The CDR3 nucleotides are TGTGCCAGCAGCGTAGTGAGCGGGAGTTTCGGTGAGCAGTTCTTC. Its protein product is CASSVVSGSFGEQFF. The full variable domain, in which reference TRBV9 and TRBJ2-1 provide the parts outside the CDR3, is DSGVTQTPKHLITATGQRVTLRCSPRSGDLSVYWYQQSLDQGLQFLIQYYNGEERAKGNILERFSAQQFPDLHSELNLSSLELGDSALYFCASSVVSGSFGEQFFGPGTRLTVL.

The table lists this clone with a few counts. The chain combines TRBV5-8 with TRBJ1-6; D is unclear. V gave up 4 bases and J gave up 5 bases, with 13 bases separating them. This CDR3 is built from 15 residues. Germline V gene sequence: CDR1 SGHTS, CDR2 YDEGEE. The CDR3, as DNA: TGTGCCAGCAGCCTACAGAGCCGCCATAATTCACCCCTCCACTTT. Translation: CASSLQSRHNSPLHF.

The chain links TRBV29-1 to TRBJ1-3; D is ambiguous. Germline values: CDR1 SQVTM, CDR2 ANQGSEA. V shed 2 bases and J shed 1 base, with 6 bases lying between them. The CDR3 is 13 residues long. The CDR3 region has the DNA TGCAGCGTTGAATCAGATTCTGGAAACACCATATATTTT. Translated: CSVESDSGNTIYF.